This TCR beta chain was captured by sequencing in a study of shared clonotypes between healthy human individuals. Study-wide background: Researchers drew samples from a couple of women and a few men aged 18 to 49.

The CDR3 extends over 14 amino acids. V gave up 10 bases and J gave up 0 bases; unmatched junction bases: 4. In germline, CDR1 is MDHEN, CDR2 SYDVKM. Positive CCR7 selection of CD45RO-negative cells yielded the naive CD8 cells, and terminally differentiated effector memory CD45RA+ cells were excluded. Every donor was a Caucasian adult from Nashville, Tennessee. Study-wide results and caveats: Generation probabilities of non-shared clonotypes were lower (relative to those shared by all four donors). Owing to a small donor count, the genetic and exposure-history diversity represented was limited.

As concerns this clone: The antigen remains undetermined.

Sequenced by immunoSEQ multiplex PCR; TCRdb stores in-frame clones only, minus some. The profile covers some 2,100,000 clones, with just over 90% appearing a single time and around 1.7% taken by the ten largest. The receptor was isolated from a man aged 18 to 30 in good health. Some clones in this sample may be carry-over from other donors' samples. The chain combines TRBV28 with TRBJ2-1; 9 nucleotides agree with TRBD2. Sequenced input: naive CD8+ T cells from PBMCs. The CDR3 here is CATNSGSSYNEQFF. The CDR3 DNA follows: TGTGCCACAAATAGCGGGAGCTCCTACAATGAGCAGTTCTTC.